The source of this T cell receptor (beta chain) is a study of shared clonotypes between healthy human individuals. Overall study findings and caveats: The study drew on few donors, limiting represented genetic and exposure-history diversity.

Only CD45RO-negative cells positively selected for CCR7 counted as naive CD8 cells, so terminally differentiated effector memory CD45RA+ cells were excluded. As to this clone: Antigen specificity is unknown.

From germline, CDR1 is LGHNA and CDR2 YSLEER. CDR3 length equals 16 residues. The J segment lost 2 bases and the V segment lost 0 bases, leaving 7 bases of the junction unmatched. Original processing notes: ImmunoSEQ junction-only sequences lacked quality scores, so their filtering differed. Clones were sequenced by immunoSEQ multiplex PCR, and TCRdb holds only the in-frame ones, with some missing. The V and J calls and clone size come from that table; D and trimming were worked out from the DNA. The table records some 2,100,000 clones, just over 90% of them present only once. The clonotype originates from a man between 18 and 35 years old in good health. Some clones in this sample may be carry-over from other donors' samples. The source material was naive CD8+ T cells from PBMCs. This chain connects TRBV4-3 to TRBJ2-7, with 7 bases that match TRBD2. CDR3 coding DNA: TGCGCCAGCAGCCAAGATCCCACTAGCGAGACCTACGAGCAGTACTTC. Translated: CASSQDPTSETYEQYF.